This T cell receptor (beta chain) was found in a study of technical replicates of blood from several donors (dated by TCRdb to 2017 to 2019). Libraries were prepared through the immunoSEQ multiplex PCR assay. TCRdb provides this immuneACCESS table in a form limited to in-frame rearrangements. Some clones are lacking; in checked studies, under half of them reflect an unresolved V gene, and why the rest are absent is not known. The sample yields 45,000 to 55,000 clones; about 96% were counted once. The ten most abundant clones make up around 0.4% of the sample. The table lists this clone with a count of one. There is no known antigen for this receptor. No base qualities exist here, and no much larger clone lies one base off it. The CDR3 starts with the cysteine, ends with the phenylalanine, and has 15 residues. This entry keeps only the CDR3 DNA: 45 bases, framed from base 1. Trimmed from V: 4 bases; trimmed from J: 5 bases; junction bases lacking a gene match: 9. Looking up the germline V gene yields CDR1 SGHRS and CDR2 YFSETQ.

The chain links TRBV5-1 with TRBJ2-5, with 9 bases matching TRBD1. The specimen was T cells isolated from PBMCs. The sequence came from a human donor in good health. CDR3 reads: CASSPGTGRWETQYF. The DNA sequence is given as TGCGCCAGCAGCCCCGGGACAGGGAGGTGGGAGACCCAGTACTTC.